One and the same sample provided the 10 T cell receptor beta chains below, sequenced in a study of PD-1 blockade in classical Hodgkin lymphoma. Using immunoSEQ multiplex PCR, the repertoire was profiled, and TCRdb retains in-frame clones only, with some absent. The sample has 17,000 or so clones; around four fifths are singletons. Time point given: cycle 4 day 1 (C4D1), after five to seven weeks of nivolumab. Every patient experienced relapse after autologous stem cell transplantation, and brentuximab vedotin exposure varied. This specimen was peripheral blood mononuclear cells (PBMCs), taken before the fourth cycle of nivolumab. The receptors were sampled from a human donor with classical Hodgkin lymphoma.

The J gene is TRBJ1-1, the V gene TRBV7-9; TRBD1 matches 9 bases. The CDR3 sequence is 15 residues long. The V and J ends lost 3 bases and 6 bases, in that order; junction bases with no gene match: 8. Germline V gene lookup returns CDR1 SEHNR and CDR2 FQNEAQ (reference sequence). The CDR3 sequence is CASSFTDRGYPEAFF. The CDR3, as DNA: TGTGCCAGCAGCTTCACCGACAGGGGGTATCCTGAAGCTTTCTTT.

V is TRBV6-6 and J is TRBJ2-2; 11 nucleotides line up with TRBD2. The junction had 4 bases not matched to a gene; V was cut back by 1 base and J by 6 bases. Germline CDR1 reads MNHNY; CDR2 reads SVGAGI (reference sequence). CDR3 length equals 16 residues. The DNA of the CDR3 is TGTGCCAGCAGTTACTTAGCGGGGGGGCCTTCCGGGGAGCTGTTTTTT. The encoded protein is CASSYLAGGPSGELFF.

The DNA of the CDR3 is TGTGCCAGCAGCTTTCCGGGAATTACTGGAAACACCATATATTTT. Residues: CASSFPGITGNTIYF. The gene calls are TRBV7-9 and TRBJ1-3, with D uncertain. This CDR3 region has 15 residues. Germline V lookup: CDR1 SEHNR, CDR2 FQNEAQ (reference sequence). Trimming cost V 3 bases and J 2 bases, with 11 bases left between them.

This chain joins TRBV11-2 and TRBJ1-4, with D uncertain. The CDR3 is made up of 16 amino acids. CDR1 and CDR2 (germline): SGHAT, FQNNGV. Between the trimmed V and J ends, which lost 5 bases and 5 bases, there was a span of 18 bases. The CDR3 here is CASSTRSEEGNEKLFF. The CDR3 region has the DNA TGTGCCAGCAGCACTAGATCGGAGGAGGGAAATGAAAAACTGTTTTTT.

The table lists this clone with a few counts. The chain is built from TRBV5-1 and TRBJ2-3; TRBD2 aligns across 13 bases. CDR1 and CDR2 (germline): SGHRS, YFSETQ. CDR3 length equals 15 residues. Trimming at V came to 4 bases and at J to 6 bases, leaving 5 bases not matched to a gene. The CDR3 nucleotides read TGCGCCAGCAGCATGGGACTAGCGGGGTCCGATACGCAGTATTTT. Its translation: CASSMGLAGSDTQYF.

V and J are TRBV5-1 and TRBJ2-1; perhaps D is TRBD1 or TRBD2 (5 bases each). Looked up from germline, CDR1 is SGHRS and CDR2 is YFSETQ. This CDR3 is built from 15 residues. V lost 0 bases, J lost 9 bases, and 16 bases lay in between. The CDR3 spells CASSLAAGTKGEQFF. The CDR3 bases are TGCGCCAGCAGCTTGGCGGCAGGGACGAAGGGTGAGCAGTTCTTC. Looking up the rest from reference TRBV5-1 and TRBJ2-1 gives the full variable domain: KAGVTQTPRYLIKTRGQQVTLSCSPISGHRSVSWYQQTPGQGLQFLFEYFSETQRNKGNFPGRFSGRQFSNSRSEMNVSTLELGDSALYLCASSLAAGTKGEQFFGPGTRLTVL.

The sample holds one count of this clone. The chain couples TRBV11-1 to TRBJ2-2; D may be TRBD2 (6 bases). Germline V lookup: CDR1 SGHAT, CDR2 FQDESV (reference sequence). The CDR3 extends over 15 amino acids. V was clipped by 6 bases and J by 1 base, with 12 bases between them. CDR3 protein: CASSAGTQNTGELFF. The CDR3 nucleotides are TGTGCCAGCAGTGCCGGGACTCAGAACACCGGGGAGCTGTTTTTT.

This chain joins TRBV5-1 and TRBJ2-2; 8 positions agree with TRBD1. Per germline, CDR1 SGHRS and CDR2 YFSETQ. Losses at the gene ends were 1 base for V and 3 bases for J; bases not matched to a gene: 2. The CDR3 length is 15 residues. The CDR3 loop is CASSLQGADTGELFF. The CDR3 region has the DNA TGCGCCAGCAGCTTGCAGGGGGCGGACACCGGGGAGCTGTTTTTT.

The chain combines TRBV7-3 with TRBJ1-1; D might be TRBD1 (5 bases). V dropped 2 bases and J dropped 1 base, with 14 bases sitting between them. The CDR3 is 16 amino acids. Germline V CDR1 and CDR2: SGHTA, FQGTGA. In DNA form, the CDR3 reads TGTGCCAGCAGCTTACAGGGCTCCCTGGAGAACACTGAAGCTTTCTTT. This encodes CASSLQGSLENTEAFF.

The chain combines TRBV7-9 with TRBJ1-4, with 7 bases aligning to TRBD1. CDR1 and CDR2 (germline): SEHNR, FQNEAQ (reference sequence). Trimming took 4 bases from V and 8 from J; bases not matched to a gene: 10. CDR3 length: 15 residues. Here the CDR3 DNA reads TGTGCCAGCAGCTCTCAGGGGGGTGTTGGCGAAAAACTGTTTTTT. Amino acid sequence: CASSSQGGVGEKLFF.